Listed here are 17 T cell receptor beta chains from one sample, sequenced in a study of regulatory T cells in long-lasting Graves disease. CDR3-region Arm-PCR and iRepertoire HTBI primers produced the TCR beta libraries. TCRdb ran MiXCR on the multiplex PCR reads and lists one entry per CDR3 protein. The sample holds a few hundred thousand distinct CDR3 sequences, about a quarter seen once. Indicated time point: persistent/refractory GD, antithyroid drugs over 5 years with positive TRAb. The TCR library was made from RNA that had been extracted from PBMCs in TRIzol. Specimen: peripheral blood mononuclear cells (PBMCs), collected when the disease was refractory, from a patient treated with antithyroid drugs. These receptors were taken from a female donor with Graves disease.

There are a few counts of this clonotype. The rearrangement joins TRBV6-1 to TRBJ1-1, with unresolved D. V was clipped by 6 bases and J by 1 base, with 15 bases between them. The CDR3 is 15 residues long. Germline CDR1 reads MNHNS; CDR2 reads SASEGT. For the CDR3, the DNA is TGTGCCAGCAGGACAAACACTGCCTCGAACACTGAAGCTTTCTTT. The encoded protein is CASRTNTASNTEAFF.

The count of this clonotype is one. The chain uses TRBV14 and TRBJ1-1, with TRBD1 as a possible D gene (5 bases). The germline CDR1 and CDR2 sequences are SGHDN and FVKESK. The CDR3 runs to 15 residues. The V end lost 5 bases, the J end lost 1 base, and 14 bases lay between the germline ends. This chain's CDR3 is CASSVAGTPNTEAFF. CDR3 sequence (DNA): TGTGCCAGCAGCGTCGCCGGGACCCCGAACACTGAAGCTTTCTTT.

This clonotype appeared a few times. V is TRBV28 and J is TRBJ1-3, with D perhaps matching TRBD1 (5 bases). The V gene's germline CDR1 is MDHEN and CDR2 SYDVKM. This CDR3 spans 14 amino acids. The V and J ends lost 6 bases and 0 bases respectively, with 9 bases between them. Here the CDR3 reads CASSRTRSGNTIYF. As DNA, the CDR3 is TGTGCCAGCAGCCGGACACGCTCTGGAAACACCATATATTTT.

Only a few counts were recorded for this clonotype. This chain links TRBV20-1 with TRBJ1-2; D uncertain. This CDR3 has 15 amino acids. CDR1 DFQATT and CDR2 SNEGSKA come from the germline V gene (reference sequence). The CDR3 DNA follows: TGCAGCGCCCCCGGTCCCGATCGGTTCGCCTATGGCTACACCTTC. It codes for CSAPGPDRFAYGYTF.

The J gene is TRBJ1-2, the V gene TRBV6-1; D unclear. Germline V gene data show CDR1 as MNHNS and CDR2 as SASEGT. The CDR3 totals 12 residues. Trimming removed 5 bases from V and 0 bases from J, with 4 bases in between. CDR3 residues: CASSPTNYGYTF. CDR3 nucleotides: TGTGCCAGCAGTCCTACTAACTATGGCTACACCTTC.

This chain connects TRBV4-3 to TRBJ2-7, with 8 bases that match TRBD1. The CDR3 spans 15 residues. J gave up 2 bases and V 2 bases, and 5 bases lay outside the gene matches. Germline assignment: CDR1 LGHNA and CDR2 YSLEER. The CDR3 protein is CASSQTRQGTYEQYF. The CDR3 DNA follows: TGCGCCAGCAGCCAAACCCGACAGGGGACCTACGAGCAGTACTTC.

Concerning this clonotype: A clone one base away is much larger, so this may be a read error. The chain carries TRBV12-3 or TRBV12-4 and TRBJ1-1, with a possible D match to TRBD1 (6 bases). This CDR3 is 15 amino acids long. The CDR3 spells CASSFQVFTARGALF. The CDR3 region has the DNA TGTGCCAGCAGTTTTCAGGTTTTCACCGCGCGGGGGGCTCTCTTT.

This CDR3 reads CASSSTAGGNGYTF. The CDR3 bases are TGTGCCAGCAGTTCCACGGCGGGCGGAAATGGCTACACCTTC. The V gene is TRBV6-2 or TRBV6-3, the J gene TRBJ1-2; unclear D gene. The germline CDR1 and CDR2 sequences are MNHEY and SVGEGT. CDR3 length equals 14 residues. Trimming pared 4 bases from V and 6 bases from J, leaving 15 bases between.

The chain employs TRBV28 and TRBJ2-7, with TRBD2 identical over 10 bases. This CDR3 is built from 15 residues. Germline trimming cut 7 bases from V and 6 bases from J; bases unmatched to any gene: 12. Germline V gives CDR1 MDHEN, CDR2 SYDVKM. As DNA, the CDR3 is TGTGCCAGCACCCCCCTGCGGCTAGCGGGAGCCGAGCAGTACTTC. This encodes CASTPLRLAGAEQYF.

This clonotype appeared many times. The rearrangement uses TRBV28 and TRBJ1-2, with D unresolved. The germline V gene has CDR1 MDHEN and CDR2 SYDVKM. V was pared by 6 bases and J by 0 bases, with 11 bases between. This CDR3 comprises 14 residues. CDR3 bases: TGTGCCAGCAGCCTGACACCCCCTAACTATGGCTACACCTTC. This gives the protein CASSLTPPNYGYTF.

The chain recombines TRBV7-2 with TRBJ2-1; TRBD1 might be the D (5 bases). In germline, CDR1 is SGHTA, CDR2 FQGNSA. Trimming took 6 bases from V and 5 from J, leaving 11 bases between them. The CDR3 is 13 residues long. CDR3 residues: CASRTRVNNEQFF. For the CDR3, the DNA is TGTGCCAGCAGGACCAGGGTCAACAATGAGCAGTTCTTC.

This chain connects TRBV19 to TRBJ1-3; tentatively, D is TRBD1 (5 bases). V lost 4 bases to trimming and J lost 8 bases, with 18 bases between them. This CDR3 contains 15 residues. In germline, CDR1 is LNHDA, CDR2 SQIVND (reference sequence). CDR3 amino acids: CASSRGLAGMDTIYF. CDR3 DNA: TGTGCCAGTAGTAGGGGACTGGCAGGGATGGACACCATATATTTT.

In its sample, this clonotype was seen many times. This chain uses TRBV11-2 with TRBJ2-6; TRBD1 agrees at 9 bases. The CDR3 contains 17 residues. Trimming at V came to 4 bases and at J to 0 bases, leaving 4 bases not matched to a gene. CDR1 SGHAT and CDR2 FQNNGV come from the germline V gene. The CDR3 region is CASSYRGRTSGANVLTF. The CDR3 nucleotides are TGTGCCAGCAGCTACAGGGGGCGGACCTCTGGGGCCAACGTCCTGACTTTC.

This clonotype was counted between two and nine times. CDR3 nucleotides: TGTGCCAGCAAAACTAGCGACACCGGGGAGCTGTTTTTT. Its protein product is CASKTSDTGELFF. This chain links TRBV12-3 or TRBV12-4 with TRBJ2-2, with 7 bases lining up with TRBD2. V dropped 7 bases and J dropped 3; count of bases not matched to a gene: 2. There are 13 residues in the CDR3.

The genes are TRBV20-1 and TRBJ1-2; TRBD1 aligns across 9 bases. CDR1 is DFQATT and CDR2 is SNEGSKA in the germline V gene (reference sequence). This CDR3 is 14 amino acids long. J gave up 6 bases and V 3 bases, and 8 bases lay outside the gene matches. The CDR3 nucleotides are TGCAGTGCTAGGGTACAACAGGGGGCGAATGGCTACACCTTC. As protein: CSARVQQGANGYTF.

This clonotype was seen at least ten times. The chain combines TRBV12-3 or TRBV12-4 with TRBJ2-6; a weak D match, TRBD1 (6 bases). The CDR3 has 18 amino acids. V gave up 10 bases and J gave up 0 bases, with 22 bases separating them. CDR3: CAIIVRGRGPSGANVLTF. The CDR3 bases are TGTGCCATCATCGTTCGGGGCAGGGGCCCCTCTGGGGCCAACGTCCTGACTTTC.

The rearrangement links TRBV2 to TRBJ2-6, with TRBD2 identical over 10 bases. Trimming at V came to 6 bases and at J to 0 bases, leaving 5 bases not matched to a gene. There are 17 residues in the CDR3. CDR1 is SNHLY and CDR2 is FYNNEI in the germline V gene. The CDR3 DNA reads TGTGCCAGCAGAATAGCGGGAGGTTCCTCTGGGGCCAACGTCCTGACTTTC. This translates into CASRIAGGSSGANVLTF. Based on the CDR3 plus reference TRBV2 and TRBJ2-6, the full variable domain is EPEVTQTPSHQVTQMGQEVILRCVPISNHLYFYWYRQILGQKVEFLVSFYNNEISEKSEIFDDQFSVERPDGSNFTLKIRSTKLEDSAMYFCASRIAGGSSGANVLTFGAGSRLTVL.